One sample yielded the 29 T cell receptor beta chains listed below, sequenced in a study of CD4+ T cells in melanoma. Method: immunoSEQ multiplex PCR; TCRdb's copy keeps in-frame clones and lacks some. The sample yields about 14,000 clones, 65% to 80% seen once. Input material: cells from a culture (not recorded whether cultured in vitro). Source of these receptors: a human donor with melanoma.

This chain uses TRBV6-6 with TRBJ2-1, with no clear D. Germline V gene data show CDR1 as MNHNY and CDR2 as SVGAGI (reference sequence). The CDR3 is 14 residues long. V lost 0 bases and J 8 bases, leaving 11 bases between the germline ends. For the CDR3, the DNA is TGTGCCAGCAGTTACTCTGTTGGCGGCGATGAGCAGTTCTTC. Translating gives CASSYSVGGDEQFF.

In this sample, this clone is medium-sized. This rearrangement joins TRBV5-1 to TRBJ1-1; D is undetermined. The CDR3 contains 14 residues. The germline gives CDR1 SGHRS, CDR2 YFSETQ. V lost 2 bases to trimming and J lost 7 bases, with 15 bases between them. CDR3 DNA: TGCGCCAGCAGCTTCGGTCGTCTTGGAGGTGAAGCTTTCTTT. Amino acid sequence: CASSFGRLGGEAFF.

J is TRBJ1-5 and V is TRBV19, with D unresolved. Germline V gives CDR1 LNHDA, CDR2 SQIVND (reference sequence). Deletions cut 2 bases from V and 2 bases from J, with 13 bases between. The CDR3 has 16 amino acids. The CDR3 DNA reads TGTGCCAGTAGTATATCGTGGTTTTACGGCAATCAGCCCCAGCATTTT. Protein product: CASSISWFYGNQPQHF.

The chain couples TRBV4-2 to TRBJ2-3, with D unclear. From germline, CDR1 is LGHNA and CDR2 YNFKEQ. This CDR3 is built from 13 residues. Trimming pared 6 bases from V and 0 bases from J, leaving 7 bases between. In DNA, the CDR3 is TGTGCCAGCAGGTTAGGCAGCACAGATACGCAGTATTTT. Translating it yields CASRLGSTDTQYF.

The J gene is TRBJ1-1, the V gene TRBV29-1; D not certain. The CDR3 runs to 13 residues. In germline, CDR1 is SQVTM, CDR2 ANQGSEA. Trimming removed 4 bases at V and 0 bases at J, with 9 bases between. CDR3 loop: CSVGEGLNTEAFF. DNA of the CDR3: TGCAGCGTTGGGGAGGGCCTGAACACTGAAGCTTTCTTT.

This rearrangement joins TRBV5-1 to TRBJ2-1; 8 bases map to TRBD1. The V gene end was trimmed by 4 bases and the J gene end by 2 bases; junction bases not matched to a gene: 5. This CDR3 contains 15 residues. Looked up from germline, CDR1 is SGHRS and CDR2 is YFSETQ. The CDR3: CASSGGQGTYNEQFF. The CDR3 DNA reads TGCGCCAGCAGCGGCGGACAGGGAACCTACAATGAGCAGTTCTTC.

V is TRBV11-3 and J is TRBJ2-3, with a tentative D call TRBD2 (6 bases). The V gene's germline CDR1 is SGHNT and CDR2 YENEEA. The CDR3 has 14 residues. The ends were cut back, 5 bases at V and 3 bases at J, with 12 bases in the middle. The DNA for the CDR3 is TGTGCCAGCAGCCAAGGAGGGTTGACAGATACGCAGTATTTT. Translating it yields CASSQGGLTDTQYF.

The V call is TRBV7-8, the J call TRBJ2-7; TRBD1 aligns across 7 bases. The trim removed 5 bases at V and 7 bases at J, leaving 11 bases unmatched. CDR1 and CDR2 from the germline V gene are SGHVS and FQNEAQ. The length of the CDR3 is 14 residues. The DNA of the CDR3 is TGTGCCAGCAGCCGCCTGGGACAGCGCGGAGAGCAGTACTTC. It encodes CASSRLGQRGEQYF.

The rearrangement uses TRBV2 and TRBJ1-4; TRBD1 agrees at 7 bases. This CDR3 region has 13 residues. Germline V lookup: CDR1 SNHLY, CDR2 FYNNEI. With 10 bases clipped from V and 7 bases from J, the junction kept 9 bases outside the gene matches. The CDR3 DNA is TGTGCCACCGGACAGGAGAGGAGTGAAAAACTGTTTTTT. Encoded protein: CATGQERSEKLFF. The variable domain in full, completed from reference TRBV2 and TRBJ1-4, reads EPEVTQTPSHQVTQMGQEVILRCVPISNHLYFYWYRQILGQKVEFLVSFYNNEISEKSEIFDDQFSVERPDGSNFTLKIRSTKLEDSAMYFCATGQERSEKLFFGSGTQLSVL.

This chain joins TRBV6-6 and TRBJ1-1, with TRBD1 identical over 11 bases. The germline V gene has CDR1 MNHNY and CDR2 SVGAGI (reference sequence). Trimming cost V 0 bases and J 10 bases; bases outside gene matches: 7. CDR3 length equals 15 residues. CDR3 in DNA: TGTGCCAGCAGTTACTCGGAACCGGGACAGGGGGGAGCTTTCTTT. Protein sequence: CASSYSEPGQGGAFF.

J is TRBJ1-6 and V is TRBV30; the D is unclear. V was cut by 2 bases and J by 6 bases, with 14 bases left in between. The CDR3 is 15 residues long. The germline gives CDR1 GTSNPN, CDR2 SVGIG (reference sequence). CDR3 bases: TGTGCCTGGAGTTCAACTCGGGCGGGTAATTCACCCCTCCACTTT. Residues: CAWSSTRAGNSPLHF.

The chain employs TRBV19 and TRBJ1-6; D remains unclear. Trimming cost V 6 bases and J 0 bases, with 9 bases left between them. Germline V gene data show CDR1 as LNHDA and CDR2 as SQIVND (reference sequence). This CDR3 comprises 15 residues. CDR3 sequence (DNA): TGTGCCAGTAGAGGCAGGCGCTCCTATAATTCACCCCTCCACTTT. Protein product: CASRGRRSYNSPLHF. Full variable domain (rest looked up from reference TRBV19 and TRBJ1-6): DGGITQSPKYLFRKEGQNVTLSCEQNLNHDAMYWYRQDPGQGLRLIYYSQIVNDFQKGDIAEGYSVSREKKESFPLTVTSAQKNPTAFYLCASRGRRSYNSPLHFGNGTRLTVT.

The J gene is TRBJ1-5, the V gene TRBV2; a weak D match, TRBD1 (6 bases). The CDR3 loop spans 15 amino acids. Trimming removed 4 bases from V and 6 bases from J, with 16 bases in between. In germline, CDR1 is SNHLY, CDR2 FYNNEI. The DNA of the CDR3 is TGTGCCAGCAGTGCAGAAACAGGGAGGACTCAGCCCCAGCATTTT. It is translated as CASSAETGRTQPQHF. Drawing the rest from reference TRBV2 and TRBJ1-5, the complete variable domain is EPEVTQTPSHQVTQMGQEVILRCVPISNHLYFYWYRQILGQKVEFLVSFYNNEISEKSEIFDDQFSVERPDGSNFTLKIRSTKLEDSAMYFCASSAETGRTQPQHFGDGTRLSIL.

V gene TRBV13 combines with J gene TRBJ1-2, with D unclear. V was cut by 5 bases and J by 2 bases, with 24 bases left in between. The germline CDR1 and CDR2 sequences are PRHDT and FYEKMQ (reference sequence). This CDR3 comprises 18 residues. CDR3 sequence: CASSLESYGRPKNYGYTF. In DNA form, the CDR3 reads TGTGCCAGCAGCCTAGAGTCGTACGGGCGACCAAAAAACTATGGCTACACCTTC.

The rearrangement uses TRBV6-5 and TRBJ2-7, with a tentative D call TRBD2 (6 bases). The CDR3 covers 15 residues. V was cut by 5 bases and J by 2 bases, with 16 bases left in between. From germline, CDR1 is MNHEY and CDR2 SVGAGI. The CDR3: CASSTTWAGTYEQYF. DNA of the CDR3: TGTGCCAGCAGTACAACTTGGGCGGGGACCTACGAGCAGTACTTC.

This clone was seen once. V usage is TRBV6-5 and J usage is TRBJ2-2; tentatively, D is TRBD1 (6 bases). The CDR3 is 15 amino acids. Germline V lookup: CDR1 MNHEY, CDR2 SVGAGI. The CDR3 region has the DNA TGTGGGACAGCAAGGGGGACCACGAACACCGGGGAGCTGTTTTTT. It is translated as CGTARGTTNTGELFF.

This chain uses TRBV18 with TRBJ2-1; 7 bases fit TRBD1. V shed 3 bases and J 5 bases; nucleotides not matched to a gene: 4. The CDR3 totals 14 residues. CDR1 is KGHSH, CDR2 LQKENI, per germline. CDR3 sequence reads: CASSPDRENNEQFF. The CDR3 DNA sequence: TGTGCCAGCTCACCTGACAGGGAGAACAATGAGCAGTTCTTC.

This clone has only one observation. The CDR3 loop reads CASSRQAQETQYF. CDR3 nucleotides: TGTGCCAGCAGTCGACAGGCCCAAGAGACCCAGTACTTC. This sequence joins TRBV6-5 and TRBJ2-5; D possibly corresponds to TRBD1 (6 bases). The CDR3 extends over 13 amino acids. V was trimmed by 5 bases and J by 1 base, leaving 8 bases between them. CDR1 and CDR2 (germline): MNHEY, SVGAGI.

The rearrangement joins TRBV15 to TRBJ2-3; no reliable D call. The germline V gene encodes CDR1 LNHNV and CDR2 YYDKDF (reference sequence). Trimming stripped 8 bases from V and 2 bases from J, with 8 bases between. The CDR3 spans 12 residues. The CDR3, as DNA: TGTGCCACCTCCAGGTCCACAGATACGCAGTATTTT. It is translated as CATSRSTDTQYF.

This rearrangement joins TRBV10-2 to TRBJ1-5; D remains unclear. CDR3 size: 15 residues. V dropped 0 bases and J dropped 0 bases, with 6 bases sitting between them. In germline, CDR1 is WSHSY, CDR2 SAAADI. The CDR3 region is CASSESDPSNQPQHF. Written as DNA, the CDR3 is TGCGCCAGCAGTGAGTCGGACCCTAGCAATCAGCCCCAGCATTTT.

The chain employs TRBV30 and TRBJ1-6; D is possibly TRBD1 (6 bases). The ends were cut back, 0 bases at V and 2 bases at J, with 8 bases in the middle. CDR3 length equals 15 residues. Germline loops: CDR1 GTSNPN, CDR2 SVGIG (reference sequence). For the CDR3, the DNA is TGTGCCTGGAGTGTACAGGGACCCTATAATTCACCCCTCCACTTT. This sequence encodes CAWSVQGPYNSPLHF.

This rearrangement joins TRBV5-8 to TRBJ1-1; D uncertain. The CDR3 consists of 14 residues. Germline CDR1 reads SGHTS; CDR2 reads YDEGEE. Trimming took off 5 bases at V and 4 bases at J, with 15 bases between the two ends. In nucleotides, the CDR3 is TGTGCCAGCAGAACGGACCTTAAGAGCACTGAAGCTTTCTTT. Translation gives CASRTDLKSTEAFF. The full variable domain, in which reference TRBV5-8 and TRBJ1-1 provide the parts outside the CDR3, is EAGVTQSPTHLIKTRGQQATLRCSPISGHTSVYWYQQALGLGLQFLLWYDEGEERNRGNFPPRFSGRQFPNYSSELNVNALELEDSALYLCASRTDLKSTEAFFGQGTRLTVV.

This clone came up once. CDR3 sequence reads: CASSPDRKNTGELFF. The CDR3 region has the DNA TGTGCCAGCTCACCCGACAGGAAGAACACCGGGGAGCTGTTTTTT. J is TRBJ2-2 and V is TRBV18, with D maybe TRBD1 (6 bases). CDR1 and CDR2 from the germline V gene are KGHSH and LQKENI. Deletions cut 3 bases from V and 1 base from J, with 9 bases between. The CDR3 has 15 amino acids.

This rearrangement joins TRBV4-1 to TRBJ1-1, with no clear D. V lost 3 bases and J lost 0, with 8 bases in between. The CDR3 has 14 residues. Germline V CDR1 and CDR2: MGHRA, YSYEKL. CDR3 sequence (DNA): TGCGCCAGCAGCCATTATCCCCTGAACACTGAAGCTTTCTTT. Amino acid sequence: CASSHYPLNTEAFF.

The sample holds a few counts of this clone. The chain is built from TRBV11-2 and TRBJ1-2; 7 positions agree with TRBD1. Germline V CDR1 and CDR2: SGHAT, FQNNGV. Trimming cost V 4 bases and J 8 bases; bases outside gene matches: 10. CDR3 length: 14 residues. The CDR3 DNA reads TGTGCCAGCAGCTCCGATTTACAGGGGTCAGGCTACACCTTC. It is translated as CASSSDLQGSGYTF.

This clone turned up a few times. The chain links TRBV6-1 to TRBJ2-1; TRBD2 agrees at 10 bases. With V trimmed by 6 bases and J by 5 bases, 7 bases remained unmatched. Germline CDR1 is MNHNS and CDR2 is SASEGT. The CDR3 loop spans 15 amino acids. The CDR3 here is CASSVLAGAHNEQFF. CDR3 nucleotide sequence: TGTGCCAGCAGCGTCCTAGCGGGGGCCCACAATGAGCAGTTCTTC.

The chain uses TRBV6-7 and TRBJ2-3; TRBD1 matches at 11 bases. TRBV6-7 is identified as an open reading frame with a role that is uncertain. This CDR3 contains 18 residues. V shed 0 bases and J 2 bases; nucleotides not matched to a gene: 7. In nucleotides, the CDR3 is TGTGCCAGCAGTTACTCGATGGGACAGGGGGTGATCACAGATACGCAGTATTTT. As protein: CASSYSMGQGVITDTQYF.

This chain connects TRBV7-2 to TRBJ2-1; D tentatively fits TRBD1 or TRBD2 (7 bases each). The length of the CDR3 is 15 residues. Germline CDR1 SGHTA, CDR2 FQGNSA. V lost 5 bases and J lost 9, with 20 bases in between. CDR3 sequence (DNA): TGTGCCAGCAGCCCACAGGGGACAACGGGGGGTGAGCAGTTCTTC. Protein sequence: CASSPQGTTGGEQFF.

The rearrangement links TRBV6-6 to TRBJ2-7; 13 bases match TRBD2. Germline values: CDR1 MNHNY, CDR2 SVGAGI (reference sequence). The CDR3 runs 15 residues. V was pared by 5 bases and J by 4 bases, with 5 bases of the junction left unmatched. The CDR3 spells CASSPTSGGLYEQYF. CDR3 DNA sequence: TGTGCCAGCAGTCCGACTAGCGGGGGGTTATACGAGCAGTACTTC.